This TCR beta chain was recovered during a study of cytomegalovirus exposure and HLA in healthy donors. General study results and limits: Testing in vitro showed three CMV-associated chains specific for CMV antigens.

Primers: 60 Vbeta forward and 13 Jbeta reverse. Method: immunoSEQ multiplex PCR; TCRdb's copy keeps in-frame clones and lacks some. The data hold 58,000 or so clones, with around 75% observed a single time. On this clone itself: Antigen specificity is unknown.

Sequencing was performed on PBMCs. The receptor was derived from a middle-aged woman in good health and CMV-seropositive.

The CDR3 nucleotides read TGTGCCAGCAGTCTAGGCCCAGGGTACGGCTACACCTTC. It yields the protein CASSLGPGYGYTF. The chain combines TRBV6-6 with TRBJ1-2; possibly TRBD1 for D (5 bases). From germline, CDR1 is MNHNY and CDR2 SVGAGI (reference sequence). V was pared by 5 bases and J by 8 bases, with 15 bases between. This CDR3 has 13 amino acids.